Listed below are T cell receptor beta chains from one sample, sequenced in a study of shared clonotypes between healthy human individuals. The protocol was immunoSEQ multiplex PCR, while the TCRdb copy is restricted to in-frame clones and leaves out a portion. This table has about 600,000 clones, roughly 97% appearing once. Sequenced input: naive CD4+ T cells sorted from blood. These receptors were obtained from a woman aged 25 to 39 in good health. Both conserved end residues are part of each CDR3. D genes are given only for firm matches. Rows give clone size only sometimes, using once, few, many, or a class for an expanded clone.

TGCGCCAGCAGTCCCTTGCCACGAAGTCAGCCCCAGCATTTT,CASSPLPRSQPQHF,.,TRBJ1-5,.,TRBV23-1
TGTGCCAGCACCCTCACCCCCGGACAGGGGGGATTTGGCTACACCTTC,CASTLTPGQGGFGYTF,TRBD1,TRBJ1-2,once,TRBV28
TGTGCCAGCAGTCAACAATGGGACAGAGGGAGCTCTGGAAACACCATATATTTT,CASSQQWDRGSSGNTIYF,TRBD1,TRBJ1-3,.,TRBV7-9
TGTGCCAGCTCACCACCAAGCGGTAGTTACAATGAGCAGTTCTTC,CASSPPSGSYNEQFF,.,TRBJ2-1,few,TRBV18
TGTGCCAGCAGCCTACTAGCGGATTCCTACAATGAGCAGTTCTTC,CASSLLADSYNEQFF,TRBD2,TRBJ2-1,.,TRBV18
TGCGCCAGCAGCTTGGGGGACGGGTTCTCTCGGCAGTACTTC,CASSLGDGFSRQYF,.,TRBJ2-7,.,TRBV5-1
TGTGCCAGCAGCCACCCGGCTGGCTATGGCTACACCTTC,CASSHPAGYGYTF,.,TRBJ1-2,.,TRBV5-4
TGCGCCAGCAGCTCCGGGACTTCTAACTATGGCTACACCTTC,CASSSGTSNYGYTF,.,TRBJ1-2,.,TRBV5-1
TGTGCCAGCAGTTCAACAGCGGGTCAGCCCCAGCATTTT,CASSSTAGQPQHF,.,TRBJ1-5,.,TRBV6-5
TGTGCCAGCAGGGTAGGAGAAATCTACGAGCAGTACTTC,CASRVGEIYEQYF,.,TRBJ2-7,.,TRBV2
TGCGCCAGCAGCTTGAGGGCGGGGGATCAGCCCCAGCATTTT,CASSLRAGDQPQHF,.,TRBJ1-5,.,TRBV5-1
TGTGCCAGCAGTACGACAGTGAACTATGGCTACACCTTC,CASSTTVNYGYTF,.,TRBJ1-2,.,TRBV28
TGTGCCAGTAGCACCCCCGGGCGGACTAAACATGAGCAGTTCTTC,CASSTPGRTKHEQFF,.,TRBJ2-1,.,TRBV19